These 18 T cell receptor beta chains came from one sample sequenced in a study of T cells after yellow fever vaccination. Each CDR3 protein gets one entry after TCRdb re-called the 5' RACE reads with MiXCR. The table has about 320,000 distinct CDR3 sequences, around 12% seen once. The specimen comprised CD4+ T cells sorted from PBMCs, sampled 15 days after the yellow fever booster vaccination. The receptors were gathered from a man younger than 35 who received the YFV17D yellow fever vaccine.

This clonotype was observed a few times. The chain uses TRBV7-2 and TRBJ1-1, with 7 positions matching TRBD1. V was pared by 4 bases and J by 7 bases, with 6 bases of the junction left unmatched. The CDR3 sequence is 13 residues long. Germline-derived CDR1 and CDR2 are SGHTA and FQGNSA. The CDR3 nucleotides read TGTGCCAGCAGCTGGACAGGAGGCAATGAAGCTTTCTTT. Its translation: CASSWTGGNEAFF.

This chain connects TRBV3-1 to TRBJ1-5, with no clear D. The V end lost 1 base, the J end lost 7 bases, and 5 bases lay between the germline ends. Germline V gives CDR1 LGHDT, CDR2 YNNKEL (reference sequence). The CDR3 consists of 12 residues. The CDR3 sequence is CASSQGEQPQHF. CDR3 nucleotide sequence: TGTGCCAGCAGCCAAGGAGAACAGCCCCAGCATTTT.

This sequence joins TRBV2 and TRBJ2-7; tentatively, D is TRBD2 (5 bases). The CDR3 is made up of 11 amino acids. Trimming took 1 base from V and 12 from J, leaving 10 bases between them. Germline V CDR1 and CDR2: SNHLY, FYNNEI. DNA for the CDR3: TGTGCCAGCAGTGAAGATAGCGTGCGGTACTTC. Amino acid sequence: CASSEDSVRYF.

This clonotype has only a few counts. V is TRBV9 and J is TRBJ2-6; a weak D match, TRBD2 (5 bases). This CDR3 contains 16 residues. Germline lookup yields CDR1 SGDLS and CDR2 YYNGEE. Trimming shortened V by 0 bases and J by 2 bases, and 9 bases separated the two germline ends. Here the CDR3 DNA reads TGTGCCAGCAGCGTAGGACCGGGAACTGGGGCCAACGTCCTGACTTTC. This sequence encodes CASSVGPGTGANVLTF.

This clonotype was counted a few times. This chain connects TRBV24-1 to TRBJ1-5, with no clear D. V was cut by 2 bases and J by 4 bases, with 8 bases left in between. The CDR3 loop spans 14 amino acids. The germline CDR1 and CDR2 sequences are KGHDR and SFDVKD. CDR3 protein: CATSDSDGNQPQHF. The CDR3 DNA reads TGTGCCACCAGTGATTCGGACGGGAATCAGCCCCAGCATTTT.

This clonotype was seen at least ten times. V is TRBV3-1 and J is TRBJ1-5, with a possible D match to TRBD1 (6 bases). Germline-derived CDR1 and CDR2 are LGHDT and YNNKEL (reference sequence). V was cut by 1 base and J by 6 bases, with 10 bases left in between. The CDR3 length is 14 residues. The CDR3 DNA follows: TGTGCCAGCAGCCAAGGTACAGGGAGTCAGCCCCAGCATTTT. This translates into CASSQGTGSQPQHF.

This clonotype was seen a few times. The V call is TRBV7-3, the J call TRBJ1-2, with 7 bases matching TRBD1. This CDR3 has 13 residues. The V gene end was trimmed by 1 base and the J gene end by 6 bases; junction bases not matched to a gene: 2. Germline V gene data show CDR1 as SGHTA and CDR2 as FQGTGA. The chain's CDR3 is CASSLNRGDGYTF. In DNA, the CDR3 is TGTGCCAGCAGCTTAAACAGGGGCGATGGCTACACCTTC.

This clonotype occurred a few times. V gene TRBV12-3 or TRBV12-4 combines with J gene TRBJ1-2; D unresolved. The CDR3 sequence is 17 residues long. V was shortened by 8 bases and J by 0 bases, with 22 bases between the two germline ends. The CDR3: CASSPRPGKSANYGYTF. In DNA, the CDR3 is TGTGCCAGCTCCCCGCGTCCGGGGAAGTCAGCTAACTATGGCTACACCTTC.

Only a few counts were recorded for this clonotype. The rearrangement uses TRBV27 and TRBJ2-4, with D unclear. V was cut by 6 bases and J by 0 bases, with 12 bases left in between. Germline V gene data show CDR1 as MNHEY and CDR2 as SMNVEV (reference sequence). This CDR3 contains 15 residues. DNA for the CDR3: TGTGCCAGCAGCGACTCCAGAGTAGCCAAAAACATTCAGTACTTC. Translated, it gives CASSDSRVAKNIQYF.

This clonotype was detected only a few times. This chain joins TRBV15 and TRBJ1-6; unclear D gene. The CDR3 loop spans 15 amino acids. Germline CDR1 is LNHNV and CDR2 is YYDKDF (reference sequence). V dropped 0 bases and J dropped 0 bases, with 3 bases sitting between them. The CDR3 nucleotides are TGTGCCACCAGCAGAGATAGCTCCTATAATTCACCCCTCCACTTT. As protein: CATSRDSSYNSPLHF.

CDR3 in DNA: TGCAGTGCGAGGACAGGGGGCTCGAACACTGAAGCTTTCTTT. This encodes CSARTGGSNTEAFF. V and J are TRBV20-1 and TRBJ1-1; 11 positions agree with TRBD1. Germline V gives CDR1 DFQATT, CDR2 SNEGSKA (reference sequence). The CDR3 runs to 14 residues. J gave up 1 base and V 6 bases, and 4 bases lay outside the gene matches.

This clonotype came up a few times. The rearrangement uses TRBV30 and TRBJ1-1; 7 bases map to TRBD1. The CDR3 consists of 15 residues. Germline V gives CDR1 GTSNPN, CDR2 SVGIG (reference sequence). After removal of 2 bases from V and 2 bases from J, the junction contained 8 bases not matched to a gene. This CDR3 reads CAWSLGGTANTEAFF. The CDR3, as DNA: TGTGCCTGGAGTCTTGGCGGGACAGCCAACACTGAAGCTTTCTTT.

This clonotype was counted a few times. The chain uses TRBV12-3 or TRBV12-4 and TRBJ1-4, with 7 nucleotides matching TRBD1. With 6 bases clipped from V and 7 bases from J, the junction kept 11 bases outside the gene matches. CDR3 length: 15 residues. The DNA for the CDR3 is TGTGCCAGCAGCCTATCCGGGACAGTCGGTGAAAAACTGTTTTTT. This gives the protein CASSLSGTVGEKLFF.

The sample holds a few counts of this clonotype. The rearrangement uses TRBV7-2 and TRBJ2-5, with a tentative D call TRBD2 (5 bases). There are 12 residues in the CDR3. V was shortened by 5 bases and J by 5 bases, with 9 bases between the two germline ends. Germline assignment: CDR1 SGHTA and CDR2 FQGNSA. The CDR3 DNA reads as TGTGCCAGCAGCCATTCGGGGGAGACCCAGTACTTC. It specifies CASSHSGETQYF.

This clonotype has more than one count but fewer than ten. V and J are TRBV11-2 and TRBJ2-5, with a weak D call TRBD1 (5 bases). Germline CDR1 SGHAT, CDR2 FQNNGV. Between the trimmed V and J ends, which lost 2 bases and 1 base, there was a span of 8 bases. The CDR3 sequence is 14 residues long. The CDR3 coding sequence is TGTGCCAGCAGCTTAAGGGGCAGCCAAGAGACCCAGTACTTC. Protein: CASSLRGSQETQYF.

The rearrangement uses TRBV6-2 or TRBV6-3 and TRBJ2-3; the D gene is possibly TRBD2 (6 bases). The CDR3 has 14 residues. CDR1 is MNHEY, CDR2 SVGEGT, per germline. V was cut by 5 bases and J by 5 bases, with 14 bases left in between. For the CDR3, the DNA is TGTGCCAGCAGTCTTACCTGGAGGGAAGATACGCAGTATTTT. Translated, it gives CASSLTWREDTQYF.

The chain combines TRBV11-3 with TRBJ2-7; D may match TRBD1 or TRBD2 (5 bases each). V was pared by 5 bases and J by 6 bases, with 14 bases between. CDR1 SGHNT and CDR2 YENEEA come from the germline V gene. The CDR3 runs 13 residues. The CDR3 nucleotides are TGTGCCAGCAGCCCCGGGACCCTGCGCGAGCAGTACTTC. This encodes CASSPGTLREQYF.

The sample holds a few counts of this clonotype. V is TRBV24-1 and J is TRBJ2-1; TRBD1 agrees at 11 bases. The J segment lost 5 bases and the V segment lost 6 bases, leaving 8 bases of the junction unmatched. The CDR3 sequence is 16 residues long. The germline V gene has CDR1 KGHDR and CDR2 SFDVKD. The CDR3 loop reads CATSSIGQGADNEQFF. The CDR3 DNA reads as TGTGCCACCAGTTCAATAGGACAGGGGGCGGACAATGAGCAGTTCTTC.